Sequencing of this T cell receptor beta chain was carried out in a study of CD8 T cells in Susac syndrome. Sequencing of TCR beta was undertaken in CD8+ and CD4+ T cells derived from blood. Germline loops: CDR1 LGHDT, CDR2 YNNKEL (reference sequence). V shed 3 bases, J shed 0 bases, and the junction held 1 base outside the gene matches. The CDR3 is 15 amino acids. Random hexamers were used to reverse transcribe an amount of about 0.45 to 1 ug RNA. TCRdb processed the immunoSEQ multiplex PCR reads anew with MiXCR; each CDR3 protein has one entry. The top ten clones hold around 0.08% of a sample with more than 150,000 distinct CDR3 sequences, roughly nine tenths of them seen once.

The V call is TRBV3-1, the J call TRBJ2-3; 9 positions match TRBD1. The sequenced material came from CD4+ T cells from PBMCs. This clonotype was sampled from a human donor in good health. Written as DNA, the CDR3 is TGTGCCAGCAGCCAGGGACAGGGCAGCACAGATACGCAGTATTTT. Protein sequence: CASSQGQGSTDTQYF.